Shown below are 5 T cell receptor beta chains from a single sample sequenced in a study of T cell repertoires in cytomegalovirus infection. TCRdb analysed the reads with MiXCR anew, one entry per CDR3 protein. The table has under 200,000 distinct CDR3 sequences, about a tenth seen once. Sample: PBMCs. The receptors come from a human donor in good health (CMV status not recorded). Some clones in this sample may be carry-over from other donors' samples.

This clonotype appeared many times. J is TRBJ2-7 and V is TRBV7-2; D is ambiguous. The V end lost 0 bases, the J end lost 3 bases, and 15 bases lay between the germline ends. The germline gives CDR1 SGHTA, CDR2 FQGNSA. The CDR3 has 16 residues. The CDR3, as DNA: TGTGCCAGCAGCTTAGCGCAAGATCTAAGGAGCTACGAGCAGTACTTC. Residues: CASSLAQDLRSYEQYF.

The chain uses TRBV20-1 and TRBJ2-1; D uncertain. The CDR3 extends over 16 amino acids. Trimming took off 4 bases at V and 6 bases at J, with 22 bases between the two ends. Germline loops: CDR1 DFQATT, CDR2 SNEGSKA (reference sequence). The CDR3 DNA reads TGCAGTGCTATAAAAACAGCCTTACCGGGCCTCAATGAGCAGTTCTTC. This encodes CSAIKTALPGLNEQFF.

At least ten counts were recorded for this clonotype. V and J are TRBV7-8 and TRBJ1-1; D is unclear. The germline gives CDR1 SGHVS, CDR2 FQNEAQ. The V and J ends lost 5 bases and 4 bases respectively, with 8 bases between them. The CDR3 loop spans 12 amino acids. CDR3 region: CASSLPGTEAFF. CDR3 DNA sequence: TGTGCCAGCAGCCTCCCCGGCACTGAAGCTTTCTTT. Supplemented by reference TRBV7-8 and TRBJ1-1, the full variable domain reads GAGVSQSPRYKVAKRGQDVALRCDPISGHVSLFWYQQALGQGPEFLTYFQNEAQLDKSGLPSDRFFAERPEGSVSTLKIQRTQQEDSAVYLCASSLPGTEAFFGQGTRLTVV.

J is TRBJ1-4 and V is TRBV15, with TRBD1 identical over 8 bases. The CDR3 spans 16 residues. V lost 2 bases to trimming and J lost 8 bases; unmatched junction nucleotides: 10. Germline assignment: CDR1 LNHNV and CDR2 YYDKDF (reference sequence). The chain's CDR3 is CATSRPTGGGQEKLFF. Written as DNA, the CDR3 is TGTGCCACCAGCAGACCTACAGGGGGAGGACAGGAAAAACTGTTTTTT.

This clonotype was found many times. The chain has TRBV7-8 and TRBJ2-5; 7 nucleotides agree with TRBD2. This CDR3 has 15 residues. V lost 1 base, J lost 2 bases, and 4 bases stayed unmatched. Germline V gene lookup returns CDR1 SGHVS and CDR2 FQNEAQ. DNA of the CDR3: TGTGCCAGCAGCTTAGAAAGCGGGGCTCAAGAGACCCAGTACTTC. Its translation is CASSLESGAQETQYF. The full variable domain, completed using reference TRBV7-8 and TRBJ2-5, is GAGVSQSPRYKVAKRGQDVALRCDPISGHVSLFWYQQALGQGPEFLTYFQNEAQLDKSGLPSDRFFAERPEGSVSTLKIQRTQQEDSAVYLCASSLESGAQETQYFGPGTRLLVL.